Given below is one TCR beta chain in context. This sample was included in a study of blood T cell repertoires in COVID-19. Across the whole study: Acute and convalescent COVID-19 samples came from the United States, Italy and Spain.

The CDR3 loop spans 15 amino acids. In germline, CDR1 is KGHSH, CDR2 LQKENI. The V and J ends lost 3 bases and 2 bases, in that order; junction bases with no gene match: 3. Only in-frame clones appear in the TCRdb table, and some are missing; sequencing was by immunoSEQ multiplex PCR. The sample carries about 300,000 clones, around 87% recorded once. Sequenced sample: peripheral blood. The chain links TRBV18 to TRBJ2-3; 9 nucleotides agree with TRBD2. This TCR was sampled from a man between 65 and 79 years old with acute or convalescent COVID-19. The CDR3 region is CASSPAGGHTDTQYF. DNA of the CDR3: TGTGCCAGCTCACCGGCGGGGGGGCACACAGATACGCAGTATTTT. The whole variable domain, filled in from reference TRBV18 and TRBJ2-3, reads NAGVMQNPRHLVRRRGQEARLRCSPMKGHSHVYWYRQLPEEGLKFMVYLQKENIIDESGMPKERFSAEFPKEGPSILRIQQVVRGDSAAYFCASSPAGGHTDTQYFGPGTRLTVL.